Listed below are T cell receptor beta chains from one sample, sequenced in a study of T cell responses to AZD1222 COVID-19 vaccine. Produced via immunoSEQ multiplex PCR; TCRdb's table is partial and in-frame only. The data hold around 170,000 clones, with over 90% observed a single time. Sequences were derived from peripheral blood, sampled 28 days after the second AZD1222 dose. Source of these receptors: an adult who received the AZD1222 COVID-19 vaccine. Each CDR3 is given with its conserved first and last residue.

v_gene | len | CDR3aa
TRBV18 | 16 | CASSPEGGRTRGEQFF
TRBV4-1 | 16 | CASSQFTGKTGNTIYF
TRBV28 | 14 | CASSGTRGRDTQYF
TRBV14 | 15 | CASSPLDRQGHGYTF
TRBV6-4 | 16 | CASSDRGQVSSYEQYF
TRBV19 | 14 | CASSIGAGEETQYF
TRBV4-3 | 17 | CASSQRGDRLGYNEQFF
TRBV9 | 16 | CASSGDRLFSGNTIYF
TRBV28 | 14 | CASRLQGAPYEQYF
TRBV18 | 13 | CASSRGGYNEQFF
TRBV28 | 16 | CASKFWTSGSTDTQYF
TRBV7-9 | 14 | CASSLEGGSTEAFF
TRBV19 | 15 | CASSIPSTVNTEAFF
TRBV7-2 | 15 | CASSFKGAYTGELFF
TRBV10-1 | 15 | CASSADRGRFQPQHF
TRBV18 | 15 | CASSDTASSYNEQFF
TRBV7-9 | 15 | CASSLALQGNTEAFF
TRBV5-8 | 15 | CASSPRGTRSDTQYF
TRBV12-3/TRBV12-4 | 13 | CASSFGGNEKLFF
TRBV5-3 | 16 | CARSGPGEGNNQPQHF
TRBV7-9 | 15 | CASSKPGQGVYEQYF
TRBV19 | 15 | CASSPRDSFPGEQYF
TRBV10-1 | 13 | CASSATLYNEQFF
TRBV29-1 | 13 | CRASGRNTDTQYF
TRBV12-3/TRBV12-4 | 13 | CASSGGRAYEQYF
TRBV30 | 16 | CAWSWSGSYRAYEQYF
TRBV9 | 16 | CASSVAPGQVGSPLHF
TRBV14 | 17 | CASSQEESGGFADTQYF
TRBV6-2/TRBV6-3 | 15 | CASSYDSSRTGELFF
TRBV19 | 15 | CASSPGTGGRNIQYF
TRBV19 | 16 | CASSMGPGRAGNEQFF
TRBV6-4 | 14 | CASSDGGKSYEQYF
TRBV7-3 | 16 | CASSSRDSSSGNTIYF
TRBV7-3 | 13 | CASSPGWTGELFF
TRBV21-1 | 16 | CASSKEVQGPSYEQYF
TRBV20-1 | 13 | CSASTGGGETQYF
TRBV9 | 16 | CASSVQSTGAFYGYTF
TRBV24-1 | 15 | CATSDPGTGLDTQYF
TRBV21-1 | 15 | CASSKTHRGGQPQHF
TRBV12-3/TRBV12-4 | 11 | CASSPTREAFF
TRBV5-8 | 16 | CASSRGPQGAKNIQYF
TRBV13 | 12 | CASSPLGGEQYF
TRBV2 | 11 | CASEQQETQYF
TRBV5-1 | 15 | CASSLAFGQIYEQYF
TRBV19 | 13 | CASRTSGSYEQYF
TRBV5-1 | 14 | CASSLRNRESGYTF
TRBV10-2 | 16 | CASNPIAGTSTDTQYF
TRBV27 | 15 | CASSSRTGADYGYTF
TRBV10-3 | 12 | CAIRENTGELFF
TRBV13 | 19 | CASSPRGLIPAGESYEQYF
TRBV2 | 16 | CATGTGSNRSGNTIYF
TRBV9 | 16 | CASSSQTGMLQETQYF